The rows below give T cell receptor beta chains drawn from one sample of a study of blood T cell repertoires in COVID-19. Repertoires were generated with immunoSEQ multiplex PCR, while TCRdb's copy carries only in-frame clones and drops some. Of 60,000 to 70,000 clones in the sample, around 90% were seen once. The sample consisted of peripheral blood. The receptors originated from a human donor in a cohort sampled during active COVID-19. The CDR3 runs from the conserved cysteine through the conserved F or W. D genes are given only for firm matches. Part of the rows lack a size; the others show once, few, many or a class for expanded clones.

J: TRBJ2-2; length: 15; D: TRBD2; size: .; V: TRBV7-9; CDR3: CASSSAGVVAGELFF; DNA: TGTGCCAGCTCGTCGGCGGGAGTCGTCGCCGGGGAGCTGTTTTTT
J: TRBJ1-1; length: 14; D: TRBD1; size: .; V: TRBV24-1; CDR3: CATMGQGRDTEAFF; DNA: TGTGCCACCATGGGACAGGGGAGGGACACTGAAGCTTTCTTT
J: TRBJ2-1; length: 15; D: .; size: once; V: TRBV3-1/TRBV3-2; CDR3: CASSQDLGVYNEQFF; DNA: TGTGCCAGCAGCCAAGATCTAGGGGTATACAATGAGCAGTTCTTC
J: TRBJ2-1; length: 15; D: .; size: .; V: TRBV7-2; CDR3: CASSLEWASYNEQFF; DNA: TGTGCCAGCAGCTTAGAGTGGGCCAGCTACAATGAGCAGTTCTTC
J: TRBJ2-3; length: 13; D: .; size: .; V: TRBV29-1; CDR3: CSAGLGAIDTQYF; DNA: TGCAGCGCCGGCCTGGGGGCGATCGATACGCAGTATTTT
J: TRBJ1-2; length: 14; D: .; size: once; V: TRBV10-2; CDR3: CASSRSGKDYGYTF; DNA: TGCGCCAGCAGTAGGTCAGGGAAGGACTATGGCTACACCTTC
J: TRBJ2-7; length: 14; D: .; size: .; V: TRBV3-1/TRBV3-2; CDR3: CASSQDHGGTEQYF; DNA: TGTGCCAGCAGCCAAGATCATGGAGGGACCGAGCAGTACTTC
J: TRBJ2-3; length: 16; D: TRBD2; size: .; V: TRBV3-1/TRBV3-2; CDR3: CASSLVSGSGTDTQYF; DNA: TGTGCCAGCAGCCTAGTAAGCGGGAGTGGCACAGATACGCAGTATTTT
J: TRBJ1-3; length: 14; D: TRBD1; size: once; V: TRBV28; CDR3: CASNPTGSGNTIYF; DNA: TGTGCCAGCAACCCGACAGGGTCCGGAAACACCATATATTTT
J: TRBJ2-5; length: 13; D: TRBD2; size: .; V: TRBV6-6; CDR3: CASRQSGRETQYF; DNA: TGTGCCAGCAGACAGAGCGGGAGGGAGACCCAGTACTTC
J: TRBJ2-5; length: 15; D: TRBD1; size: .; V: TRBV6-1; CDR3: CASSERQGVGETQYF; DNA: TGTGCCAGCAGTGAACGACAGGGGGTTGGAGAGACCCAGTACTTC
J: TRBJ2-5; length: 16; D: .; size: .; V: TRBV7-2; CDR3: CASSSAPSGRGETQYF; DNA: TGTGCCAGCAGCTCCGCACCCAGCGGCCGGGGAGAGACCCAGTACTTC
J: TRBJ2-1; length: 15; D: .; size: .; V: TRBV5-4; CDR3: CASSFPEGTYNEQFF; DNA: TGTGCCAGCAGCTTTCCGGAGGGAACCTACAATGAGCAGTTCTTC
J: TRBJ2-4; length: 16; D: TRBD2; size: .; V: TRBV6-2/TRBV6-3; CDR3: CASSYALAVAKNIQYF; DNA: TGTGCCAGCAGTTACGCCCTAGCGGTGGCCAAAAACATTCAGTACTTC
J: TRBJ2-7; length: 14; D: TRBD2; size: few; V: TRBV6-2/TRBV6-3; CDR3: CASSRSGTKYEQYF; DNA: TGTGCCAGCAGTCGATCCGGGACTAAATACGAGCAGTACTTC
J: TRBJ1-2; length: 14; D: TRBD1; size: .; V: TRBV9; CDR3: CASSLDRGYYGYTF; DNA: TGTGCCAGCAGTCTCGACAGGGGGTACTATGGCTACACCTTC
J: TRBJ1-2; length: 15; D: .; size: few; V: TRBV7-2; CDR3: CASSLGLMENYGYTF; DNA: TGTGCCAGCAGCTTAGGACTGATGGAGAACTATGGCTACACCTTC
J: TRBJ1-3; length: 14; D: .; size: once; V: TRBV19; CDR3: CASTTSWFGNTIYF; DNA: TGTGCCAGTACCACTTCCTGGTTTGGAAACACCATATATTTT
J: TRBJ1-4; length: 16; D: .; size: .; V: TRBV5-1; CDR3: CASSLQGRRTNEKLFF; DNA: TGCGCCAGCAGCCTCCAGGGTAGGCGGACTAATGAAAAACTGTTTTTT
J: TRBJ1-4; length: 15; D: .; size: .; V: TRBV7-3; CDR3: CASSLTGGANEKLFF; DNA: TGTGCCAGCAGCTTAACGGGAGGGGCTAATGAAAAACTGTTTTTT
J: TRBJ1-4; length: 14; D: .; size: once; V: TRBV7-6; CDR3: CASSLDSFNEKLFF; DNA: TGTGCCAGCAGCTTAGACAGCTTTAATGAAAAACTGTTTTTT
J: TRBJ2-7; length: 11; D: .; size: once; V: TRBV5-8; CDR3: CASSFFYEQYF; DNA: TGTGCCAGCAGCTTCTTCTACGAGCAGTACTTC
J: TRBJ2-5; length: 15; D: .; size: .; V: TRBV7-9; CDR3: CASSLFGQIQETQYF; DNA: TGTGCCAGCAGCTTATTTGGGCAGATCCAAGAGACCCAGTACTTC
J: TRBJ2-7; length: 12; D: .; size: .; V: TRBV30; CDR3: CAWSPQGTEQYF; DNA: TGTGCCTGGAGCCCGCAGGGTACCGAGCAGTACTTC
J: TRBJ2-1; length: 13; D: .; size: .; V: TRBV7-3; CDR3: CASSLNRYNEQFF; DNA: TGTGCCAGCAGCTTAAACAGATACAATGAGCAGTTCTTC
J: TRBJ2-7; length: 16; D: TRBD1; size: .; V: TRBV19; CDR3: CASSIDGDRGKYEQYF; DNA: TGTGCCAGTAGTATAGATGGGGACAGGGGGAAATACGAGCAGTACTTC
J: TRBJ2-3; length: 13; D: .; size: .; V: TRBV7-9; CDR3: CASSLGGADTQYF; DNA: TGTGCCAGCAGCTTAGGCGGAGCAGATACGCAGTATTTT
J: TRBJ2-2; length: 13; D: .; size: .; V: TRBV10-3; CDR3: CAIKQGNTGELFF; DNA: TGTGCCATCAAACAGGGGAACACCGGGGAGCTGTTTTTT
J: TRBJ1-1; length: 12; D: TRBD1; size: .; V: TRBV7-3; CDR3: CASSLTGGVAFF; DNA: TGTGCCAGCAGCCTGACAGGGGGCGTAGCTTTCTTT
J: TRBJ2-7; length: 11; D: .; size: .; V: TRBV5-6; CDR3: CASSSSYEQYF; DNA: TGTGCCAGCAGCTCATCCTACGAGCAGTACTTC
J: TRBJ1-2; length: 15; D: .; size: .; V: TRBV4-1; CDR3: CASSQGVRNNYGYTF; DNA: TGCGCCAGCAGCCAAGGAGTCAGGAATAACTATGGCTACACCTTC
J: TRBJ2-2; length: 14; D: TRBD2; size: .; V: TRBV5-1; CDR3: CASETSGNTGELFF; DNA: TGCGCCAGCGAAACTAGCGGAAACACCGGGGAGCTGTTTTTT
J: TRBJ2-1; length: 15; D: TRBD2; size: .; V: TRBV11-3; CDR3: CASSLSPSGYNEQFF; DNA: TGTGCCAGCAGCTTATCTCCTAGCGGGTACAATGAGCAGTTCTTC
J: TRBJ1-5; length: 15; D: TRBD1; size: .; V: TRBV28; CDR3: CASRPGTGGNQPQHF; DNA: TGTGCCAGCAGGCCCGGGACAGGGGGCAATCAGCCCCAGCATTTT
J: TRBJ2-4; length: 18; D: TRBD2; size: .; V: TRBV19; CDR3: CASSILVVTSGRINIQYF; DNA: TGTGCCAGTAGTATTTTAGTCGTAACTAGCGGGAGGATTAACATTCAGTACTTC
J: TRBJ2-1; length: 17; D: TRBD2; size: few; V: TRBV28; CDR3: CASSLGRGTRRYNEQFF; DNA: TGTGCCAGCAGTCTTGGACGTGGGACTAGGAGGTACAATGAGCAGTTCTTC
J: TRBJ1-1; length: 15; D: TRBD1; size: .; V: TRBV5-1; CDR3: CASSARTGTGGPGSF; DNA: TGCGCCAGCAGCGCAAGAACCGGGACAGGGGGTCCGGGATCCTTT
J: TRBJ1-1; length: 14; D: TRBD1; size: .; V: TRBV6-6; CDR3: CASSLAGGNTEAFF; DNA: TGTGCCAGCAGTTTGGCAGGGGGGAACACTGAAGCTTTCTTT
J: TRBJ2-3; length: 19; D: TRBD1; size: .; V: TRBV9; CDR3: CASSVAGLGTGASTDTQYF; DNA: TGTGCCAGCAGCGTAGCCGGCCTTGGGACAGGGGCTAGCACAGATACGCAGTATTTT
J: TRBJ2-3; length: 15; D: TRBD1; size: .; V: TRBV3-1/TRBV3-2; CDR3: CASSGGQAYTDTQYF; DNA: TGTGCCAGCAGTGGGGGACAGGCCTACACAGATACGCAGTATTTT
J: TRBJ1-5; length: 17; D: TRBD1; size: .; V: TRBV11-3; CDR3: CASSASGQHHSNQPQHF; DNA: TGTGCCAGCAGCGCCTCGGGACAGCATCATAGCAATCAGCCCCAGCATTTT
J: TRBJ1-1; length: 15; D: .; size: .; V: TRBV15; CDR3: CATSRARGFATEAFF; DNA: TGTGCCACCAGCAGAGCAAGAGGGTTCGCGACTGAAGCTTTCTTT
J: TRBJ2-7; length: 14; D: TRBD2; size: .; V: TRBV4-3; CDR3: CASSQDGSGGEQYF; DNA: TGCGCCAGCAGCCAAGATGGTTCGGGGGGCGAGCAGTACTTC
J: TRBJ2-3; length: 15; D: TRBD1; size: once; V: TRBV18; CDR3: CASSRDRVGTDTQYF; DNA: TGTGCCAGCTCACGAGACAGGGTTGGGACAGATACGCAGTATTTT
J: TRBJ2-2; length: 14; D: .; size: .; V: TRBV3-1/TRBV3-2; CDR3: CASSQQQTSGELFF; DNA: TGTGCCAGCAGCCAACAACAAACATCCGGGGAGCTGTTTTTT
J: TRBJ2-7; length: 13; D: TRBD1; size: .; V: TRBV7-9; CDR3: CASTIDRGHEQYF; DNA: TGTGCCAGCACCATCGACAGGGGCCACGAGCAGTACTTC
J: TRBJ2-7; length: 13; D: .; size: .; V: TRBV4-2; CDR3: CASSPPFGVKQYF; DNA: TGTGCCAGCAGCCCTCCCTTCGGGGTCAAGCAGTACTTC
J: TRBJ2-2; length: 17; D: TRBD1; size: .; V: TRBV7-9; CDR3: CASIRASDRVITGELFF; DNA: TGTGCCAGCATCAGGGCATCGGACAGGGTAATCACCGGGGAGCTGTTTTTT